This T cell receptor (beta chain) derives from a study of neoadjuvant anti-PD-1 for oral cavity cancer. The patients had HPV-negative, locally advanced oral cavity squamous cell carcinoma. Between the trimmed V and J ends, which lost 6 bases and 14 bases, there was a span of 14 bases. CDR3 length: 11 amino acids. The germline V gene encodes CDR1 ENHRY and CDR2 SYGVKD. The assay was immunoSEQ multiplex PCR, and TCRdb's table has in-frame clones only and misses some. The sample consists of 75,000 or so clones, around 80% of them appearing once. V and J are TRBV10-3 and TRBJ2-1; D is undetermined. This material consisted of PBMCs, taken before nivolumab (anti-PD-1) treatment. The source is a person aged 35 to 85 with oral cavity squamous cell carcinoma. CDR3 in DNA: TGTGCCATCAGGGATCGAGATTGGGAGTTCTTC. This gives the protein CAIRDRDWEFF.